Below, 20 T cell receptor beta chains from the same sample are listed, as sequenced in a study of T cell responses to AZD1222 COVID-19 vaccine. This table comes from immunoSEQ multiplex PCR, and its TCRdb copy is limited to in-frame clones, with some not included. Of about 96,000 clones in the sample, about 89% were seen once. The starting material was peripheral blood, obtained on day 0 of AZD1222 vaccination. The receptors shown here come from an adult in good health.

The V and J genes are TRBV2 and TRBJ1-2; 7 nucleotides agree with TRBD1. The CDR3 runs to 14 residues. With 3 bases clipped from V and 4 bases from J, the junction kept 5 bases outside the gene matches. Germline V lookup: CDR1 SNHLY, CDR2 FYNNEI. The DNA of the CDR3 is TGTGCCAGCAGTGAGACAGGGAGGGGCTATGGCTACACCTTC. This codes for CASSETGRGYGYTF. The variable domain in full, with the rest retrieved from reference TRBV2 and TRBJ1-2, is EPEVTQTPSHQVTQMGQEVILRCVPISNHLYFYWYRQILGQKVEFLVSFYNNEISEKSEIFDDQFSVERPDGSNFTLKIRSTKLEDSAMYFCASSETGRGYGYTFGSGTRLTVV.

The CDR3 region is CASSQEGQDSYEQYF. DNA of the CDR3: TGTGCCAGCAGCCAAGAGGGTCAGGACTCCTACGAGCAGTACTTC. The gene calls are TRBV4-2 and TRBJ2-7; D is unclear. The CDR3 runs 15 residues. Trimming stripped 0 bases from V and 0 bases from J, with 9 bases between. Germline V gene sequence: CDR1 LGHNA, CDR2 YNFKEQ.

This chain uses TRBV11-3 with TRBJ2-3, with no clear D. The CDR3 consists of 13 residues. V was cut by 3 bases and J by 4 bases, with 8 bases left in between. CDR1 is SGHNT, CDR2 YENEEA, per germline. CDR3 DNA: TGTGCCAGCAGCTTGACTGGTTCAGATACGCAGTATTTT. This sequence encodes CASSLTGSDTQYF.

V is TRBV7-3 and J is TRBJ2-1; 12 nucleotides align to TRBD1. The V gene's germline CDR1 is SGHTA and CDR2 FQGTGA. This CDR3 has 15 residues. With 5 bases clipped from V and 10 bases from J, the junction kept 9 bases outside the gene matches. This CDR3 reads CASSVGGTGGREQFF. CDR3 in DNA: TGTGCCAGCAGCGTAGGAGGGACAGGGGGCCGAGAGCAGTTCTTC.

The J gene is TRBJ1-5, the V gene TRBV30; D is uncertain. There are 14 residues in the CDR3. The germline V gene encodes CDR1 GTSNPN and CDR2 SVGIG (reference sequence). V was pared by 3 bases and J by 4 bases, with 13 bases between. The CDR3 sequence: CAWSSTTENQPQHF. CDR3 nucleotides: TGTGCCTGGAGCTCGACGACGGAGAATCAGCCCCAGCATTTT.

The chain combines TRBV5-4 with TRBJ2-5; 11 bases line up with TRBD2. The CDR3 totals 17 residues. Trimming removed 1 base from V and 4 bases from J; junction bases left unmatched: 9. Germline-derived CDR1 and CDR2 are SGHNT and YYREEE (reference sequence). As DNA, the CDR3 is TGTGCCAGCAGCTTGAAAGGTAGCGGGGGGGCCGTAGAGACCCAGTACTTC. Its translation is CASSLKGSGGAVETQYF.

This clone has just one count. CDR3 in DNA: TGCGCCAGCAGCGAAGAATACGAGCAGTACTTC. Protein product: CASSEEYEQYF. The rearrangement joins TRBV5-1 to TRBJ2-7; D gene uncertain. Trimming took off 4 bases at V and 4 bases at J, with 6 bases between the two ends. The germline V gene has CDR1 SGHRS and CDR2 YFSETQ. This CDR3 comprises 11 residues.

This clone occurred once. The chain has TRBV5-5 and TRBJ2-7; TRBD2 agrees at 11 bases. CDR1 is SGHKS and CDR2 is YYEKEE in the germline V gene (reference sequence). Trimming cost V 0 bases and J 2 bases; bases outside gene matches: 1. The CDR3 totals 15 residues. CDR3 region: CASSLASGGPYEQYF. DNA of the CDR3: TGTGCCAGCAGCTTGGCTAGCGGGGGGCCCTACGAGCAGTACTTC.

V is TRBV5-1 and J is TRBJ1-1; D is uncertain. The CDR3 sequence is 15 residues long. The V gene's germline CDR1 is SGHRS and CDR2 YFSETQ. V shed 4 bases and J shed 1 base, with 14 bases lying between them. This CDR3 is CASSPTETANTEAFF. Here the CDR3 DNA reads TGCGCCAGCAGCCCCACGGAGACGGCGAACACTGAAGCTTTCTTT. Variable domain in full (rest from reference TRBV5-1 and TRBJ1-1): KAGVTQTPRYLIKTRGQQVTLSCSPISGHRSVSWYQQTPGQGLQFLFEYFSETQRNKGNFPGRFSGRQFSNSRSEMNVSTLELGDSALYLCASSPTETANTEAFFGQGTRLTVV.

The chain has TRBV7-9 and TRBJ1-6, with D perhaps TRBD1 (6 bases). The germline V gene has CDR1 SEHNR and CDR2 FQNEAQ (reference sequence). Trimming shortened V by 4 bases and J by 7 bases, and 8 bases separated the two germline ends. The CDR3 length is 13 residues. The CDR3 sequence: CASSSTGNSPLHF. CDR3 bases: TGTGCCAGCAGCTCCACAGGGAATTCACCCCTCCACTTT.

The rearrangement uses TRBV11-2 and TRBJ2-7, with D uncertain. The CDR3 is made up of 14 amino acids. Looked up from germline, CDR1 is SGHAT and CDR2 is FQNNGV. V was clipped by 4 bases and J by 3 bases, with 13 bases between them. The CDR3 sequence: CASSSPARSYEQYF. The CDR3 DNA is TGTGCCAGCAGCTCTCCGGCCAGGAGCTACGAGCAGTACTTC.

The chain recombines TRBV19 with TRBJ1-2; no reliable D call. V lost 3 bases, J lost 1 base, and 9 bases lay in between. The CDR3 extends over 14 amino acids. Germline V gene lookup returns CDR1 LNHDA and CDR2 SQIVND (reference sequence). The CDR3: CASSISHYNYGYTF. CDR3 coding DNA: TGTGCCAGTAGTATTTCACACTATAACTATGGCTACACCTTC.

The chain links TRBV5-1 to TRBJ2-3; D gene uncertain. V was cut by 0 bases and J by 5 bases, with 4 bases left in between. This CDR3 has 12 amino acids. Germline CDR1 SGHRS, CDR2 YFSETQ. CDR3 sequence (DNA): TGCGCCAGCAGCTTGGCGGGAGATACGCAGTATTTT. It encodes CASSLAGDTQYF.

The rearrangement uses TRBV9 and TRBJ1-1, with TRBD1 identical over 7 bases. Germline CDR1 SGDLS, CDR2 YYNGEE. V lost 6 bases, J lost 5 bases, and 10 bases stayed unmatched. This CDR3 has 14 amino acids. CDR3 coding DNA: TGTGCCAGCACCCGACAGGGAAGAGGGACTGAAGCTTTCTTT. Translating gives CASTRQGRGTEAFF. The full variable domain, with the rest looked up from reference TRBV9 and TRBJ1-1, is DSGVTQTPKHLITATGQRVTLRCSPRSGDLSVYWYQQSLDQGLQFLIQYYNGEERAKGNILERFSAQQFPDLHSELNLSSLELGDSALYFCASTRQGRGTEAFFGQGTRLTVV.

The chain's CDR3 is CAWSGNRDRGSANYGYTF. CDR3 coding DNA: TGTGCCTGGAGTGGGAATCGGGACAGGGGTTCAGCTAACTATGGCTACACCTTC. This chain connects TRBV30 to TRBJ1-2; 10 positions match TRBD1. Trimming at V came to 1 base and at J to 0 bases, leaving 11 bases not matched to a gene. The germline V gene encodes CDR1 GTSNPN and CDR2 SVGIG (reference sequence). This CDR3 is built from 18 residues.

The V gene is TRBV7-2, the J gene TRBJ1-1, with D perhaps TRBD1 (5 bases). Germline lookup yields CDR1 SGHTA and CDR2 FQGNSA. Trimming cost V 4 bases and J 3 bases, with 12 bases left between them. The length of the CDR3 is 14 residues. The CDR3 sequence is CASSSLGGDTEAFF. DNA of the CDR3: TGTGCCAGCAGCTCGCTTGGAGGGGACACTGAAGCTTTCTTT. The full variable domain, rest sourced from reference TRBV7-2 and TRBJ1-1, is GAGVSQSPSNKVTEKGKDVELRCDPISGHTALYWYRQSLGQGLEFLIYFQGNSAPDKSGLPSDRFSAERTGGSVSTLTIQRTQQEDSAVYLCASSSLGGDTEAFFGQGTRLTVV.

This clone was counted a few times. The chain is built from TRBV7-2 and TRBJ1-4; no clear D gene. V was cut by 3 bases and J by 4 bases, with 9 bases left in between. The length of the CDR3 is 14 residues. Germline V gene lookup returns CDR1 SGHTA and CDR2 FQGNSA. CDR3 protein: CASSFATVNEKLFF. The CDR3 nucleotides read TGTGCCAGCAGCTTCGCGACGGTTAATGAAAAACTGTTTTTT.

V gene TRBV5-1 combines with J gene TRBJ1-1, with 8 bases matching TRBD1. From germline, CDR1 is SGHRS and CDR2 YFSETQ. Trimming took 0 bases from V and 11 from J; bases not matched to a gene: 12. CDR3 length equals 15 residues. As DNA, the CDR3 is TGCGCCAGCAGCTTGGGGGACAGGACCTTGAGTGGGGCTTTCTTT. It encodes CASSLGDRTLSGAFF. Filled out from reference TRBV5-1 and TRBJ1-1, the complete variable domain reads KAGVTQTPRYLIKTRGQQVTLSCSPISGHRSVSWYQQTPGQGLQFLFEYFSETQRNKGNFPGRFSGRQFSNSRSEMNVSTLELGDSALYLCASSLGDRTLSGAFFGQGTRLTVV.

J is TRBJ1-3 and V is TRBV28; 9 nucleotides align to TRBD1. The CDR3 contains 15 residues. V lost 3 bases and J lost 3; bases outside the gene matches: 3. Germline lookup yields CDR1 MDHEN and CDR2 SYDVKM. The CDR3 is CASSLNRGHGNTIYF. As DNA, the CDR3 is TGTGCCAGCAGTTTGAACAGGGGGCATGGAAACACCATATATTTT.

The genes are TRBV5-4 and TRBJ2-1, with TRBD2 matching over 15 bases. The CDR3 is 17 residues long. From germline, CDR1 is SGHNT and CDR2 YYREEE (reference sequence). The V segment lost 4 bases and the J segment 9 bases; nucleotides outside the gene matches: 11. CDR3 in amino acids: CASSLGLAGGPNREQFF. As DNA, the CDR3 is TGTGCCAGCAGCCTAGGACTAGCGGGGGGGCCGAACCGTGAGCAGTTCTTC.